Below, 5 T cell receptor beta chains from the same sample are listed, as sequenced in a study of blood T cell repertoires in COVID-19 (dated by TCRdb to 2018 to 2020). Receptor amplification or capture employed the immunoSEQ multiplex PCR assay. In its TCRdb copy, this immuneACCESS table keeps in-frame sequences only and misses some clones. Where compared with another copy, unresolved V genes explain less than half of these, and the others have no known cause. A total of approximately 93,000 clones appear in this sample, roughly 90% of them only once. The ten most abundant clones make up 27% of the sample. The specimen sequenced was peripheral blood. The origin of the receptors is a man aged 45-60 years with active or convalescent COVID-19.

This clone was found once. V and J are TRBV7-8 and TRBJ2-7; TRBD1 matches 9 bases. J lost 5 bases, V lost 0 bases, and 5 bases had no gene match. The germline V gene has CDR1 SGHVS and CDR2 FQNEAQ. The CDR3 length is 15 residues. Here the CDR3 reads CASSLAGTGIDEQYF. DNA of the CDR3: TGTGCCAGCAGCTTAGCAGGGACAGGGATCGACGAGCAGTACTTC.

The V call is TRBV5-1, the J call TRBJ2-3; D remains ambiguous. The CDR3 spans 15 residues. The V gene's germline CDR1 is SGHRS and CDR2 YFSETQ. V was cut by 1 base and J by 2 bases, with 11 bases left in between. The CDR3 reads CASSLYDIATDTQYF. CDR3 in DNA: TGCGCCAGCAGCTTGTACGACATCGCCACAGATACGCAGTATTTT.

The V call is TRBV28, the J call TRBJ1-1, with D perhaps matching TRBD1 (5 bases). Per germline, CDR1 MDHEN and CDR2 SYDVKM. The CDR3 contains 19 residues. V was cut by 6 bases and J by 6 bases, with 32 bases left in between. CDR3 amino acids: CASSLSAPMGPSLAAEAFF. The CDR3 region has the DNA TGTGCCAGCAGCCTCTCCGCCCCAATGGGGCCGTCCTTGGCCGCTGAAGCTTTCTTT.

V usage is TRBV3-1 (or the pseudogene TRBV3-2) and J usage is TRBJ2-3; TRBD2 matches 8 bases. The germline V gene encodes CDR1 LGHDT and CDR2 YNNKEL (reference sequence). The J segment lost 10 bases and the V segment lost 1 base, leaving 7 bases of the junction unmatched. There are 14 residues in the CDR3. The DNA for the CDR3 is TGTGCCAGCAGCCAAGGTCGGGGACTAGTGGCGCAGTATTTT. The encoded protein is CASSQGRGLVAQYF.

The V gene is TRBV7-7, the J gene TRBJ2-2; no reliable D call. Germline V gene lookup returns CDR1 SSHAT and CDR2 FNYEAQ (reference sequence). There are 13 residues in the CDR3. Between the trimmed V and J ends, which lost 5 bases and 1 base, there was a span of 5 bases. CDR3 DNA: TGTGCCAGCAGCCCGGGGAACACCGGGGAGCTGTTTTTT. Protein: CASSPGNTGELFF.